This entry features one T cell receptor (beta chain) sequence. As yet, its antigen is unknown. This sample is drawn from a study of T-cell memory formation after mild COVID-19. cDNA libraries for TCR alpha and TCR beta, carrying sample barcodes and UMIs, came from 5'RACE with constant-segment primers. TCRdb re-called the 5' RACE reads through MiXCR, storing one row per CDR3 protein. Of more than 120,000 distinct CDR3 sequences in the sample, 15% to 20% were seen once. Study conclusions and caveats: The appearance of some responding clones in pre-infection memory suggested that cross-reactive memory joined.

The material sequenced was PBMCs or a T cell subset sorted from them (not recorded which). The sequence was obtained from an adult woman who had mild COVID-19 (a few samples of this study predate the infection). Cell type and time point are not known.

The CDR3 here is CSATLESQETQYF. The CDR3 region has the DNA TGCAGTGCTACCCTGGAATCCCAAGAGACCCAGTACTTC. The gene calls are TRBV20-1 and TRBJ2-5; D not resolved. The CDR3 totals 13 residues. CDR1 and CDR2 from the germline V gene are DFQATT and SNEGSKA (reference sequence). The ends were cut back, 4 bases at V and 1 base at J, with 10 bases in the middle.